This T cell receptor beta chain was found in a study of T cell repertoires in cytomegalovirus infection. The CDR3 extends over 12 amino acids. V lost 6 bases and J lost 5; bases outside the gene matches: 2. TCRdb reprocessed the reads with MiXCR, giving one entry per CDR3 protein. The sample consists of around 710,000 distinct CDR3 sequences, roughly 29% of them appearing once. There are a few counts of this clonotype. Antigen: not known. This chain joins TRBV12-3 or TRBV12-4 and TRBJ2-5; 8 bases are a match to TRBD2. The origin of this receptor is a human donor in good health (CMV status not recorded). Some clones in this sample may be carry-over from other donors' samples. The source material was cultured CD8+ T cells from PBMCs, sampled from culture after CMV antigen stimulation. Here the CDR3 reads CASRTSVETQYF. In DNA form, the CDR3 reads TGTGCCAGCAGGACTAGCGTTGAGACCCAGTACTTC.